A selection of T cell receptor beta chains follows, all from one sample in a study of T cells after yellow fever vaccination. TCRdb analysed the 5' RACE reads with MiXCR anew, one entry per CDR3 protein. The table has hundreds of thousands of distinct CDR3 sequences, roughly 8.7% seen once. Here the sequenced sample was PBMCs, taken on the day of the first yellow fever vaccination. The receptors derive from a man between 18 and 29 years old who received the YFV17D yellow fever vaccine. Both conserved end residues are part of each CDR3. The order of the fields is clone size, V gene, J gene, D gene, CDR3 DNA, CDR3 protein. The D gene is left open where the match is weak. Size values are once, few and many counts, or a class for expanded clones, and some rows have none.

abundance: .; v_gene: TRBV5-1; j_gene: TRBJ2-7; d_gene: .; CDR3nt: TGCGCCAGCAGCCCCGCCGCAGGGGGGATGTACGAGCAGTACTTC; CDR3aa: CASSPAAGGMYEQYF
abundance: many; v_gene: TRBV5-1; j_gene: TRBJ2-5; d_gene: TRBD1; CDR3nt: TGCGCCAGCAGCCCGCCGGGACAGGGGTTAGAGACCCAGTACTTC; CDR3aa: CASSPPGQGLETQYF
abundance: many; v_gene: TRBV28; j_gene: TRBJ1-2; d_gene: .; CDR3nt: TGTGCCAGCAGCCTCCGGACGGGAATCTACACCTTC; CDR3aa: CASSLRTGIYTF
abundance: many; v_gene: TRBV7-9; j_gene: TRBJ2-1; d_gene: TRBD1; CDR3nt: TGTGCCAGCAGCTTAGTGGGACAGGGGGGCCCAGAGCAGTTCTTC; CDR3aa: CASSLVGQGGPEQFF
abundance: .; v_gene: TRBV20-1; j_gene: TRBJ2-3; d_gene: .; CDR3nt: TGCAGTGCTGTGACCACAGATACGCAGTATTTT; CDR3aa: CSAVTTDTQYF
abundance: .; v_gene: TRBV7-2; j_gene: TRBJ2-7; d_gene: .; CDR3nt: TGTGCCAGCAGCCAAGCCCACGAGCAGTACTTC; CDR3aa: CASSQAHEQYF
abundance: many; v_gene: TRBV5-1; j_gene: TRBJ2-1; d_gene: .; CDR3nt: TGCGCCAGCAGCTTGCTCAATGAGCAGTTCTTC; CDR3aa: CASSLLNEQFF
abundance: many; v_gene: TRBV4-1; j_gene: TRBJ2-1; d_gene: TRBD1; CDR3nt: TGCGCCAGCAGCCCCACCCCTCCAACACAGGGGTGGTACAATGAGCAGTTCTTC; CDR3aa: CASSPTPPTQGWYNEQFF
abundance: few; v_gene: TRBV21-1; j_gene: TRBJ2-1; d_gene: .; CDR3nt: TGTGCCAGCACCCTAAGGGGGCCCAATGAGCAGTTCTTC; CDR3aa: CASTLRGPNEQFF
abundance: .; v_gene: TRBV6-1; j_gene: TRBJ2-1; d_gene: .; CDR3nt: TGTGCCGGGTCGGGCCTAAATCCCACTTTAGGTGAGCAGTTCTTC; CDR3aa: CAGSGLNPTLGEQFF
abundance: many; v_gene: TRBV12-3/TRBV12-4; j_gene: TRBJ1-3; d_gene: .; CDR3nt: TGTGCCAGCAGTCCGAGCGTCTCTGGAAACACCATATATTTT; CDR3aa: CASSPSVSGNTIYF
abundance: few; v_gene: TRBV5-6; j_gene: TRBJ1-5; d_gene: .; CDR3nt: TGTGCCAGCAGCTTGTGGGGATCCCAGCCCCAGCATTTT; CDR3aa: CASSLWGSQPQHF
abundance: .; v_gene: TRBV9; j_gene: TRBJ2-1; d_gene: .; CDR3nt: TGTGCCAGCAGCAGAACAGGGATCTCCTACAATGAGCAGTTCTTC; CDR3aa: CASSRTGISYNEQFF
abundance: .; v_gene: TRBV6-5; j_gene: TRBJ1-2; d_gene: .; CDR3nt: TGTGCCAGCAGTTACAATCCCAAAGCGGGCTACACCTTC; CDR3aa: CASSYNPKAGYTF
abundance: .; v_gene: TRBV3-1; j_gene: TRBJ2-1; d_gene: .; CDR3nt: TGTGCCAGCAGCCGAAGGAGGGTTAGCCTCGTCAATGAGCAGTTCTTC; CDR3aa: CASSRRRVSLVNEQFF
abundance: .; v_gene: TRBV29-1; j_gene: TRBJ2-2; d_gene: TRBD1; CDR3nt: TGCAGCGCATCGGGACAGGGGAACACCGGGGAGCTGTTTTTT; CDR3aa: CSASGQGNTGELFF
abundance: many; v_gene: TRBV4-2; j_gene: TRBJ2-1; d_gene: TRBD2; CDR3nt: TGTGCCAGCAGCCATCCCCCACTAGCGGGGGGGCCCAATGAGCAGTTCTTC; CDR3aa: CASSHPPLAGGPNEQFF
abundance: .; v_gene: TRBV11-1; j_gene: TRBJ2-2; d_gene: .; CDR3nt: TGTGCCAGCAGCTTTTTAGCGAGGACGCGTCTCACCAACACCGGGGAGCTGTTTTTT; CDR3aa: CASSFLARTRLTNTGELFF
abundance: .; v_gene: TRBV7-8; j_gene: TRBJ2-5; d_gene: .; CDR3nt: TGTGCCAGCAGCTTAGCGAGAGGTCGCAGGTTCGGGACCCAGTACTTC; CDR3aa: CASSLARGRRFGTQYF
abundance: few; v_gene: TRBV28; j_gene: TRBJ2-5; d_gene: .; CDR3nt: TGTGCCAGCATTGACGCTCGTCTGGGCAGGGGAGGGGAGACCCAGTACTTC; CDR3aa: CASIDARLGRGGETQYF
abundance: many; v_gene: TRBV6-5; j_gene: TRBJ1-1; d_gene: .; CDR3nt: TGTGCCAGCAGTTACGGAGCGACAGAAAACACTGAAGCTTTCTTT; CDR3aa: CASSYGATENTEAFF
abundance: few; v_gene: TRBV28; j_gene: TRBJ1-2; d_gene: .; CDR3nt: TGTGCCAGCAGTAGTGTGTCCGACTATGGCTACACCTTC; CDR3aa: CASSSVSDYGYTF
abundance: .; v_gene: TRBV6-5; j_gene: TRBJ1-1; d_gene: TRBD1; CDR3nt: TGTGCCAGCAGTTACTCCGACAGGGGCCGGGTCGCTTTCTTT; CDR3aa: CASSYSDRGRVAFF
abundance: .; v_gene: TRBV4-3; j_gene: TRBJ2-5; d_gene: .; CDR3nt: TGCGCCAGCAGCCAAGAAGATAGGGCAAGCGGGCTCCAAGAGACCCAGTACTTC; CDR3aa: CASSQEDRASGLQETQYF
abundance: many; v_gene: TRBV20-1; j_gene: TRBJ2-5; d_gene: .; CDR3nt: TGCAGTGCTACAGGGGGGCGAGAGACCCAGTACTTC; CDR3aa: CSATGGRETQYF
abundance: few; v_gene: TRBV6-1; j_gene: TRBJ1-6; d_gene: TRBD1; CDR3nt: TGTGCCAGCAGATCCCAGGGGGGTTCACCCCTCCACTTT; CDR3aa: CASRSQGGSPLHF
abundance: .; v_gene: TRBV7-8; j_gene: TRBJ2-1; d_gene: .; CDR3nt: TGTGCCAGCAGCTCCGGGACAGAGCAGTTCTTC; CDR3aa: CASSSGTEQFF
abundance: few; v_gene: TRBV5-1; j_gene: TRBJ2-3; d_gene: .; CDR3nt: TGCGCCAGCAGCCCCCCCCCGGGACGAAGGGTGGATACGCAGTATTTT; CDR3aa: CASSPPPGRRVDTQYF
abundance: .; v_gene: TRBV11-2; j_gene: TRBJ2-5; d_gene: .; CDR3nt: TGTGCCAGCAGCTTAGATTGGGTCGGTCTGGGGTTTAAGAAAGAGACCCAGTACTTC; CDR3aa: CASSLDWVGLGFKKETQYF
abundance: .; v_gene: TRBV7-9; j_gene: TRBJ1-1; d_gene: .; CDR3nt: TGTGCCAGCAGCTTAGTGGGGGGCGCTTTCTTT; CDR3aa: CASSLVGGAFF
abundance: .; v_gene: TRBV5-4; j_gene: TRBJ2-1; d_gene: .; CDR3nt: TGTGCCAGCAGCACTGGACTGATCAATGAGCAGTTCTTC; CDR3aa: CASSTGLINEQFF
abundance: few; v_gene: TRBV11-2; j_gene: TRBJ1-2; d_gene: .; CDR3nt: TGTGCCAGCAGCTTAGACTCTCGGCGTGGGACGGGCTACACCTTC; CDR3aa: CASSLDSRRGTGYTF
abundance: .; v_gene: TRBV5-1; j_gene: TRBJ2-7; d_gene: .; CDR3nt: TGCGCCAGCAGCTTGAATTGGGGTCCGGGCTCCTACGAGCAGTACTTC; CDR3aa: CASSLNWGPGSYEQYF
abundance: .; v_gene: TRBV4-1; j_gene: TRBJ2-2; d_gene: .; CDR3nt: TGCGCCAGCAGCCAGGGACAGAACACCGGGGAGCTGTTTTTT; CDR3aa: CASSQGQNTGELFF
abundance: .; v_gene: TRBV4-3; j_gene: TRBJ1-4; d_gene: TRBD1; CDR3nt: TGCGCCAGCAGCCCGATGGGACAGTCTAATGAAAAACTGTTTTTT; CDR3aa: CASSPMGQSNEKLFF
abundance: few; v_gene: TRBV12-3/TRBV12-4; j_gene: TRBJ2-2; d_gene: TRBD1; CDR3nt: TGTGCCACTCTGAGGACAGGATACACCGGGGAGCTGTTTTTT; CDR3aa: CATLRTGYTGELFF
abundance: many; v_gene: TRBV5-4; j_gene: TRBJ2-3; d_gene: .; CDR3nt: TGTGCCAGCAGCCCCCGGTACCGGGGGTCAGATACGCAGTATTTT; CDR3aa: CASSPRYRGSDTQYF
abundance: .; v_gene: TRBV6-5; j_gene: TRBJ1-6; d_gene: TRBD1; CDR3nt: TGTGCCAGCAGTTACTGGGGGACAGGGGATTCACCCCTCCACTTT; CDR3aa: CASSYWGTGDSPLHF
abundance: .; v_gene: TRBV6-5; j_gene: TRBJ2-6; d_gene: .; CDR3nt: TGTGCCAGCAGTTACGGGCCAGCACCTGGGGCCAACGTCCTGACTTTC; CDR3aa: CASSYGPAPGANVLTF
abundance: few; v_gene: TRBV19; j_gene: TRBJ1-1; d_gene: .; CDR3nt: TGTGCCAGTAGTATTAGGGGACGGATGAACACTGAAGCTTTCTTT; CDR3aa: CASSIRGRMNTEAFF
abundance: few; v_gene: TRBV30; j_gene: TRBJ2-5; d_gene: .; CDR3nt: TGTGCCTGGAGTCATCTGTCGGCGGTTGGGACCCAGTACTTC; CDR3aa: CAWSHLSAVGTQYF
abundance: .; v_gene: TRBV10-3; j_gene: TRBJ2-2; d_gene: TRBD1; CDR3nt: TGTGCCATCAGTGAAGGGACAGGCAAGACCGGGGAGCTGTTTTTT; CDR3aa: CAISEGTGKTGELFF
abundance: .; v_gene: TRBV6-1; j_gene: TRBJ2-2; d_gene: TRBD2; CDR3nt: TGTGCCAGCATCTCCTCTAGCGGGGCTTGGAACACCGGGGAGCTGTTTTTT; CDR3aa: CASISSSGAWNTGELFF
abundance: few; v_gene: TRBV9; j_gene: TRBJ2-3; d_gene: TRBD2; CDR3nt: TGTGCCAGCAGCGTAGAAGGGACTAGGGACCCAGATACGCAGTATTTT; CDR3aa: CASSVEGTRDPDTQYF
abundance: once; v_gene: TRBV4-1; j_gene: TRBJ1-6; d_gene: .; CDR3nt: TGCGCCAGCAGCCAAGAATCTGGGAGCTCCTATAATTCACCCCGCCACTTT; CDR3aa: CASSQESGSSYNSPRHF
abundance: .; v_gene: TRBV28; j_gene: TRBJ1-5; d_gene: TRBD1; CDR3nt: TGTGCCAGCAGCCCGGGACAGGGAACTCAGCCCCAGCATTTT; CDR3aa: CASSPGQGTQPQHF
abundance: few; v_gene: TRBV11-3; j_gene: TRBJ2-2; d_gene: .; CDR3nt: TGTGCCAGCAGCTTAGAAGCAGGGACGGGCACCGGGGAGCTGTTTTTT; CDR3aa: CASSLEAGTGTGELFF
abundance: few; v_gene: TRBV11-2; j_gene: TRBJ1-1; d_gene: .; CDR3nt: TGTGCCAGCAGCTTACAGGGGAATCTGAACACTGAAGCTTTCTTT; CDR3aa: CASSLQGNLNTEAFF
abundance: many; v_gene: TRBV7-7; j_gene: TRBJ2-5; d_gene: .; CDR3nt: TGTGCTAGCAGCCGACGCGAACAAGAGACCCAGTACTTC; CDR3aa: CASSRREQETQYF
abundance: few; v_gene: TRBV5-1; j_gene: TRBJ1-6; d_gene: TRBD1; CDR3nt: TGCGCCAGCAGCTTGGTGGGGACAGCGAGCTCCTATAATTCACCCCTCCACTTT; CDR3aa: CASSLVGTASSYNSPLHF
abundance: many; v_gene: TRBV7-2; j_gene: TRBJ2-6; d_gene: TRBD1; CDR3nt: TGTGCCAGCAAGGGACAGGCTGGGGCCAACGTCCTGACTTTC; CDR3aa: CASKGQAGANVLTF
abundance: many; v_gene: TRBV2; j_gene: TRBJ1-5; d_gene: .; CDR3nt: TGTGCCAGCAGTGTAAGAGTTAGCAATCAGCCCCAGCATTTT; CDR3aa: CASSVRVSNQPQHF
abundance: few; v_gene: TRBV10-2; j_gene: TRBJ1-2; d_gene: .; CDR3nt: TGCGCCAGCAGTCCGGACACCGGTGGGAGCTATGGCTACACCTTC; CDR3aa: CASSPDTGGSYGYTF
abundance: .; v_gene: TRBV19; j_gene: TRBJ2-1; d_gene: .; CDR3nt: TGTGCCAGTAGTACCCAGGGCCGCTCCTACAATGAGCAGTTCTTC; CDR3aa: CASSTQGRSYNEQFF
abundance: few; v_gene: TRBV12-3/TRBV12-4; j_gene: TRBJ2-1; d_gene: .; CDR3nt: TGTGCCAGCAGCACCCATGAGACAGAGATTTACAATGAGCAGTTCTTC; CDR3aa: CASSTHETEIYNEQFF
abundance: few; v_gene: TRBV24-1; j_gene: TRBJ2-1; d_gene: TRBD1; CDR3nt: TGTGCCACCAGTGACCCAGGGGGCGAGAGTTGGAATGAGCAGTTCTTC; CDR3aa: CATSDPGGESWNEQFF
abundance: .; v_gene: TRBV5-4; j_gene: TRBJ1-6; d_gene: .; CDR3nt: TGTGCCAGCAGCTTGGGACGATCCGATAATTCACCCCTCCACTTT; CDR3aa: CASSLGRSDNSPLHF